The 29 T cell receptor beta chains below all came from one sample that was sequenced in a study of regulatory T cells in long-lasting Graves disease. As for time point: newly diagnosed GD, antithyroid drugs for less than 3 months. The TCR library was made from RNA that had been extracted from PBMCs in TRIzol. Arm-PCR of CDR3 regions and iRepertoire HTBI primers were the basis on which TCR beta libraries were built. TCRdb redid the calling of the multiplex PCR reads with MiXCR, one entry per CDR3 protein. Here the sample spans approximately 480,000 distinct CDR3 sequences, about 16% being singletons. This sample also appeared in a second study, on T cells in Graves' hyperthyroidism and ophthalmopathy.

Material: peripheral blood mononuclear cells (PBMCs), obtained at new diagnosis, from a patient treated with antithyroid drugs. The receptor source for this set is a man in his forties with Graves disease.

This clonotype has at least ten counts. CDR3 loop: CASSLSATSSYNEQFF. The CDR3 bases are TGTGCCAGCAGTTTATCTGCGACCTCCTCCTACAATGAGCAGTTCTTC. The V call is TRBV27, the J call TRBJ2-1; D gene unclear. CDR1 is MNHEY and CDR2 is SMNVEV in the germline V gene (reference sequence). Trimming removed 0 bases from V and 0 bases from J, with 9 bases in between. This CDR3 comprises 16 residues.

This clonotype was counted at least ten times. This chain uses TRBV6-1 with TRBJ2-1; 7 bases fit TRBD1. The J segment lost 5 bases and the V segment lost 4 bases, leaving 2 bases of the junction unmatched. This CDR3 is 13 amino acids long. Germline CDR1 MNHNS, CDR2 SASEGT. The CDR3 region is CASSAGTDNEQFF. Written as DNA, the CDR3 is TGTGCCAGCAGTGCGGGGACAGACAATGAGCAGTTCTTC.

This clonotype turned up a few times. Germline is not matched at one junction end, which may reflect a read error. This chain joins TRBV20-1 and TRBJ2-5, with 7 positions matching TRBD2. From germline, CDR1 is DFQATT and CDR2 SNEGSKA (reference sequence). CDR3 length: 15 amino acids. The CDR3 sequence is CSPRRGSGGGETQYF. The CDR3 region has the DNA TGCAGTCCTAGGAGAGGATCGGGAGGAGGGGAGACCCAGTACTTC.

This clonotype was counted at least ten times. The chain uses TRBV3-1 and TRBJ2-7; possibly TRBD2 for D (6 bases). The CDR3 has 17 residues. From germline, CDR1 is LGHDT and CDR2 YNNKEL (reference sequence). V was clipped by 1 base and J by 1 base, with 17 bases between them. The CDR3 bases are TGTGCCAGCAGCCAAGGGTGGGCGACGGCGGGGTCCTACGAGCAGTACTTC. It encodes CASSQGWATAGSYEQYF.

There are many counts of this clonotype. The chain combines TRBV11-2 with TRBJ2-7; 8 bases align to TRBD2. The CDR3 is 15 amino acids. With V trimmed by 5 bases and J by 0 bases, 6 bases remained unmatched. Germline CDR1 reads SGHAT; CDR2 reads FQNNGV. CDR3 loop: CASSTTSGYSYEQYF. The CDR3 nucleotides read TGTGCCAGCAGCACTACTAGCGGTTACTCCTACGAGCAGTACTTC.

Comments on this clonotype: A single base separates this from a much larger clone, so it may be a read error. The chain is built from TRBV14 and TRBJ2-3, with D hard to call. V was cut by 0 bases and J by 6 bases, with 7 bases left in between. Germline loops: CDR1 SGHDN, CDR2 FVKESK. CDR3 size: 13 residues. This chain's CDR3 is CASSQDVGDTQYF. CDR3 DNA sequence: TGTGCCAGCAGCCAAGATGTTGGCGATACGCAGTATTTT.

This clonotype was counted ten times or more. The chain recombines TRBV24-1 with TRBJ2-3; TRBD1 aligns across 10 bases. Germline CDR1 and CDR2: KGHDR and SFDVKD. The CDR3 runs to 16 residues. V lost 1 base and J lost 1; bases outside the gene matches: 1. The CDR3 DNA reads TGTGCCACCAGTGATTTCGGGACAGGGGGCACAGATACGCAGTATTTT. Translation gives CATSDFGTGGTDTQYF.

The chain joins TRBV19 to TRBJ2-1; 7 bases are shared with TRBD2. This CDR3 spans 13 amino acids. Germline V gene sequence: CDR1 LNHDA, CDR2 SQIVND (reference sequence). The junction had 8 bases not matched to a gene; V was cut back by 6 bases and J by 9 bases. CDR3 amino acids: CASRERGAIEQFF. CDR3 in DNA: TGTGCCAGTAGGGAGCGGGGTGCCATTGAGCAGTTCTTC.

This clonotype was found a few times. V is TRBV5-1 and J is TRBJ2-7; D call uncertain. CDR1 is SGHRS and CDR2 is YFSETQ in the germline V gene. CDR3 length: 15 residues. The germline V and J ends were trimmed by 0 bases and 3 bases, with 13 bases remaining between them. As DNA, the CDR3 is TGCGCCAGCAGCTTGGTGTGGTTAGCTGTCTACGAGCAGTACTTC. Translation: CASSLVWLAVYEQYF.

In its sample, this clonotype was seen many times. V gene TRBV12-3 or TRBV12-4 combines with J gene TRBJ2-7; TRBD2 matches 8 bases. The CDR3 runs 17 residues. V trimming: 6 bases; J trimming: 5 bases; junction bases outside the gene matches: 18. CDR3 region: CASSPGSVTSDWNEQYF. Written as DNA, the CDR3 is TGTGCCAGCAGCCCCGGCAGTGTGACTAGCGATTGGAACGAGCAGTACTTC.

This clonotype appeared many times. The chain links TRBV12-3 or TRBV12-4 to TRBJ1-5, with 9 bases identical to TRBD1. The CDR3 runs 14 residues. Trimming at V came to 5 bases and at J to 9 bases, leaving 8 bases not matched to a gene. CDR3 sequence (DNA): TGTGCCAGCAGTGAACAGGGGGCCAACTTGCCCCAGCATTTT. Translating it yields CASSEQGANLPQHF.

The table lists this clonotype with a few counts. The J gene is TRBJ1-2, the V gene TRBV25-1; 8 bases map to TRBD1. CDR1 and CDR2 (germline): MGHDK, SYGVNS. Unmatched junction bases numbered 6, after V lost 1 base and J lost 8 bases. The CDR3 length is 14 residues. The CDR3 DNA reads as TGTGCCAGCAGTGAATCGACAGGGGTTGGCGGCTACACCTTC. Encoded protein: CASSESTGVGGYTF.

In this sample, this clonotype turned up many times. This chain links TRBV28 with TRBJ2-1; 16 nucleotides align to TRBD2. V was clipped by 3 bases and J by 3 bases; unmatched bases: 11. The CDR3 is made up of 20 amino acids. Germline loops: CDR1 MDHEN, CDR2 SYDVKM. CDR3 DNA sequence: TGTGCCAGCAGTTTCCGCGGCGGGACTAGCGGGAGGGCCTTCTACAATGAGCAGTTCTTC. Its protein is CASSFRGGTSGRAFYNEQFF.

This clonotype has ten or more counts. V and J are TRBV6-1 and TRBJ2-7, with 8 bases lining up with TRBD1. After removal of 5 bases from V and 5 bases from J, the junction contained 2 bases not matched to a gene. From germline, CDR1 is MNHNS and CDR2 SASEGT. This CDR3 spans 12 amino acids. This chain's CDR3 is CASSQTGDEQYF. Here the CDR3 DNA reads TGTGCCAGCAGTCAGACAGGGGACGAGCAGTACTTC.

This clonotype was counted ten times or more. The chain has TRBV30 and TRBJ2-7; 8 nucleotides match TRBD2. The germline gives CDR1 GTSNPN, CDR2 SVGIG (reference sequence). V shed 6 bases, J shed 2 bases, and the junction held 6 bases outside the gene matches. This CDR3 contains 13 residues. CDR3 bases: TGTGCCTGTTCTAGCGGGCTAACCTACGAGCAGTACTTC. Translating gives CACSSGLTYEQYF.

On this clonotype itself: The CDR3 carries no conserved terminal phenylalanine or tryptophan, so it likely arises from a read error. The chain links TRBV9 to TRBJ2-2; 8 nucleotides agree with TRBD2. Germline V gene sequence: CDR1 SGDLS, CDR2 YYNGEE. This CDR3 is 19 amino acids long. Trimming at V came to 1 base and at J to 2 bases, leaving 13 bases not matched to a gene. CDR3 amino acids: CASSVPIAGNLENTGELFL. Here the CDR3 DNA reads TGTGCCAGCAGCGTACCCATAGCGGGAAACCTAGAAAACACCGGGGAGCTGTTTCTT.

V gene TRBV6-1 combines with J gene TRBJ1-6; D is unclear. CDR3 length: 16 amino acids. Per the germline V gene, CDR1 is MNHNS and CDR2 is SASEGT. Trimming stripped 4 bases from V and 0 bases from J, with 10 bases between. CDR3 sequence reads: CASSVSGSSYNSPLHF. CDR3 coding DNA: TGTGCCAGCAGTGTGTCAGGAAGCTCCTATAATTCACCCCTCCACTTT.

The table lists this clonotype with many counts. CDR3 in amino acids: CASTNYETTTDTQYF. The CDR3 DNA reads TGTGCCAGCACTAACTACGAGACAACCACAGATACGCAGTATTTT. This sequence joins TRBV6-1 and TRBJ2-3; no reliable D call. Trimming stripped 7 bases from V and 2 bases from J, with 16 bases between. CDR1 and CDR2 from the germline V gene are MNHNS and SASEGT. The CDR3 has 15 amino acids.

The rearrangement links TRBV20-1 to TRBJ1-5; TRBD1 agrees at 11 bases. This CDR3 is built from 15 residues. Germline lookup yields CDR1 DFQATT and CDR2 SNEGSKA (reference sequence). Losses at the gene ends were 5 bases for V and 7 bases for J; bases not matched to a gene: 10. CDR3 sequence: CSASGQGAIYQPQHF. CDR3 DNA: TGCAGTGCTTCCGGACAGGGGGCTATCTACCAGCCCCAGCATTTT.

This clonotype was seen ten or more times. The genes are TRBV30 and TRBJ2-7; the match to TRBD1 covers 10 bases. Losses at the gene ends were 3 bases for V and 7 bases for J; bases not matched to a gene: 6. Germline loops: CDR1 GTSNPN, CDR2 SVGIG (reference sequence). The CDR3 is made up of 13 amino acids. DNA for the CDR3: TGTGCCTGGAGAGGGACAGGGGAACGTGAGCAGTACTTC. As protein: CAWRGTGEREQYF.

This clonotype showed up just a few times. The chain recombines TRBV6-2 or TRBV6-3 with TRBJ2-2; the D gene could be TRBD1 or TRBD2 (7 bases each). The CDR3 length is 14 residues. Germline CDR1 and CDR2: MNHEY and SVGEGT. With 6 bases removed from V and 12 bases from J, the gap between germline ends came to 20 bases. CDR3 coding DNA: TGTGCCAGCAGCCAGGGGGGGGGTCGCCGGCAGCTGTTTTTT. Its translation is CASSQGGGRRQLFF.

The V gene is TRBV5-1, the J gene TRBJ2-1, with D perhaps matching TRBD2 (6 bases). CDR3 size: 15 residues. The V and J ends lost 0 bases and 5 bases respectively, with 12 bases between them. Germline-derived CDR1 and CDR2 are SGHRS and YFSETQ. CDR3 nucleotide sequence: TGCGCCAGCAGCTTGGCCCCGGGACTGGACAATGAGCAGTTCTTC. Translating gives CASSLAPGLDNEQFF. Looking up the rest from reference TRBV5-1 and TRBJ2-1 gives the full variable domain: KAGVTQTPRYLIKTRGQQVTLSCSPISGHRSVSWYQQTPGQGLQFLFEYFSETQRNKGNFPGRFSGRQFSNSRSEMNVSTLELGDSALYLCASSLAPGLDNEQFFGPGTRLTVL.

Ten or more counts support this clonotype. This rearrangement joins TRBV19 to TRBJ2-1; D is ambiguous. This CDR3 region has 13 residues. The ends were cut back, 7 bases at V and 6 bases at J, with 13 bases in the middle. Germline V gene sequence: CDR1 LNHDA, CDR2 SQIVND (reference sequence). This CDR3 reads CASTPWGGNEQFF. CDR3 coding DNA: TGTGCCAGTACCCCTTGGGGTGGCAATGAGCAGTTCTTC. Complete variable domain (other parts from reference TRBV19 and TRBJ2-1): DGGITQSPKYLFRKEGQNVTLSCEQNLNHDAMYWYRQDPGQGLRLIYYSQIVNDFQKGDIAEGYSVSREKKESFPLTVTSAQKNPTAFYLCASTPWGGNEQFFGPGTRLTVL.

This clonotype was seen at least ten times. V is TRBV7-3 and J is TRBJ2-3; D perhaps matches TRBD2 (5 bases). This CDR3 is 13 amino acids long. The V gene's germline CDR1 is SGHTA and CDR2 FQGTGA. V gave up 7 bases and J gave up 9 bases, with 17 bases separating them. The CDR3 reads CASTSGVGGTQYF. CDR3 DNA: TGTGCCAGCACAAGTGGGGTCGGAGGAACGCAGTATTTT.

In this sample, this clonotype turned up many times. The chain has TRBV12-3 or TRBV12-4 and TRBJ1-5, with a tentative D call TRBD1 (6 bases). The length of the CDR3 is 15 residues. With 6 bases removed from V and 2 bases from J, the gap between germline ends came to 14 bases. CDR3 nucleotide sequence: TGTGCCAGCAGACTCACAGGGTTGGGCAATCAGCCCCAGCATTTT. Residues: CASRLTGLGNQPQHF.

The table lists this clonotype with many counts. The rearrangement uses TRBV5-1 and TRBJ2-7; D is ambiguous. This CDR3 spans 14 amino acids. Trimming left V 2 bases short and J 3 bases short, with 12 bases between. CDR1 SGHRS and CDR2 YFSETQ come from the germline V gene. The CDR3 bases are TGCGCCAGCAGCTTCAGGTCGATCCTCTACGAGCAGTACTTC. Translation gives CASSFRSILYEQYF.

This clonotype was counted at least ten times. The chain carries TRBV5-1 and TRBJ2-1; perhaps TRBD2 as D (6 bases). From germline, CDR1 is SGHRS and CDR2 YFSETQ. This CDR3 has 14 residues. Trimming removed 7 bases from V and 5 bases from J, with 16 bases in between. CDR3 in DNA: TGCGCCAGCGGACGCGGGGATGGCGACAATGAGCAGTTCTTC. Amino acid sequence: CASGRGDGDNEQFF.

This clonotype was counted between two and nine times. The gene calls are TRBV29-1 and TRBJ2-7; D unresolved. Trimming removed 4 bases at V and 4 bases at J, with 11 bases between. CDR1 and CDR2 (germline): SQVTM, ANQGSEA. The CDR3 runs 12 residues. The CDR3 nucleotides read TGCAGCGTTGGCCGACTGAGATACGAGCAGTACTTC. Its translation is CSVGRLRYEQYF.

Remarks on this clonotype: A much larger clone is a single base away; this may be a read error. The CDR3 does not close with the conserved phenylalanine or tryptophan, likely indicating a read error. The gene calls are TRBV20-1 and TRBJ1-1, with unresolved D. Trimming cost V 0 bases and J 3 bases, with 17 bases left between them. The CDR3 has 16 residues. Germline V gene sequence: CDR1 DFQATT, CDR2 SNEGSKA (reference sequence). CDR3 sequence: CSARDALLGTDTEAFL. CDR3 coding DNA: TGCAGTGCTAGAGATGCGCTGCTAGGTACGGACACTGAAGCTTTCCTT.